Listed below are T cell receptor beta chains from one sample, sequenced in a study of blood T cell repertoires in COVID-19. Produced via immunoSEQ multiplex PCR; TCRdb's table is partial and in-frame only. The profile shows more than 30,000 clones, 75% to 85% of them singletons. The sequenced sample consisted of peripheral blood. The source of these receptors is a woman in her 70s with acute or convalescent COVID-19. Each CDR3 is given with its conserved first and last residue. D genes are given only for firm matches. Expanded clones are given a class, and other clones once, few, many or no size at all.

NA,NA,TRBV19,TRBJ2-3,CASSTQTTLTSTDTQYF,TGTGCCAGTAGTACCCAAACGACACTTACGAGCACAGATACGCAGTATTTT
NA,TRBD1,TRBV18,TRBJ2-3,CASSPPAGTGGGHTQYF,TGTGCCAGCTCGCCACCTGCCGGGACAGGGGGCGGGCATACGCAGTATTTT
few,TRBD1,TRBV5-4,TRBJ2-7,CASSAPGQGLAEQYF,TGTGCCAGCAGCGCTCCGGGACAGGGACTCGCCGAGCAGTACTTC
NA,NA,TRBV20-1,TRBJ2-5,CSASLGLSQETQYF,TGCAGTGCTAGTTTGGGACTCTCCCAAGAGACCCAGTACTTC
NA,NA,TRBV28,TRBJ1-2,CASSLSGGGRPYGYTF,TGTGCCAGCAGTTTATCGGGGGGGGGCCGACCCTATGGCTACACCTTC
NA,NA,TRBV29-1,TRBJ2-7,CSVVGAEPSYEQYF,TGCAGCGTTGTTGGTGCGGAGCCCTCCTACGAGCAGTACTTC
NA,TRBD1,TRBV10-3,TRBJ2-7,CAISESTGSYEQYF,TGTGCCATCAGTGAGTCGACAGGGAGCTACGAGCAGTACTTC
NA,TRBD2,TRBV11-3,TRBJ2-1,CASSLERGGSSYNEQFF,TGTGCCAGCAGCTTAGAACGGGGCGGGAGCTCCTACAATGAGCAGTTCTTC
NA,TRBD2,TRBV7-9,TRBJ2-2,CASSSGTSGRANTGELFF,TGTGCCAGCAGCTCCGGGACTAGCGGGAGGGCGAACACCGGGGAGCTGTTTTTT
NA,TRBD1,TRBV5-1,TRBJ2-1,CASSLLTGGSNEQFF,TGCGCCAGCAGCCTCCTGACAGGGGGGAGCAATGAGCAGTTCTTC
once,TRBD2,TRBV7-6,TRBJ2-3,CASSSREGISQYF,TGTGCCAGCAGCTCTCGGGAGGGCATCTCGCAGTATTTT
NA,TRBD1,TRBV9,TRBJ1-5,CASSPRQGAPVHNQPQHF,TGTGCCAGCAGCCCCCGACAGGGGGCTCCTGTACATAATCAGCCCCAGCATTTT
few,NA,TRBV27,TRBJ2-3,CASTSLGGGTDTQYF,TGTGCCAGCACTTCGTTGGGCGGGGGCACAGATACGCAGTATTTT
NA,TRBD2,TRBV5-4,TRBJ2-1,CASSSLSGRALSEQFF,TGTGCCAGCAGCAGTCTTAGCGGGAGGGCCCTCTCTGAGCAGTTCTTC
once,NA,TRBV5-1,TRBJ2-7,CASSLGGLAYEQYF,TGCGCCAGCAGCTTGGGGGGCCTTGCCTACGAGCAGTACTTC
few,NA,TRBV5-1,TRBJ1-1,CASSSGAPGLNTEAFF,TGCGCCAGCAGCTCGGGAGCCCCAGGGCTGAATACTGAAGCTTTCTTT
NA,NA,TRBV28,TRBJ2-3,CASTPTRTDTQYF,TGTGCCAGCACCCCAACGCGGACAGATACGCAGTATTTT
NA,NA,TRBV6-5,TRBJ1-2,CASIPGGRQNYGYTF,TGTGCCAGCATACCCGGAGGGAGACAGAACTATGGCTACACCTTC
NA,NA,TRBV6-5,TRBJ1-5,CASRTLAGQPQHF,TGTGCCAGCAGGACACTCGCAGGCCAGCCCCAGCATTTT
NA,TRBD2,TRBV4-2,TRBJ2-2,CASSQAGLAANTGELFF,TGTGCCAGCAGCCAAGCCGGACTAGCGGCGAACACCGGGGAGCTGTTTTTT
NA,TRBD1,TRBV5-1,TRBJ2-3,CASSSRQGFADTQYF,TGCGCCAGCAGCTCCCGACAGGGCTTCGCAGATACGCAGTATTTT
NA,TRBD2,TRBV28,TRBJ2-1,CASSFTTSGNEQFF,TGTGCCAGCAGTTTTACGACTAGCGGGAATGAGCAGTTCTTC
NA,NA,TRBV3-1/TRBV3-2,TRBJ1-3,CASSRQGTHGNTIYF,TGTGCCAGCAGCCGTCAAGGGACACACGGAAACACCATATATTTT
once,TRBD1,TRBV28,TRBJ2-3,CASSFPGQAYTDTQYF,TGTGCCAGCAGTTTCCCTGGACAGGCCTACACAGATACGCAGTATTTT
NA,NA,TRBV2,TRBJ2-7,CASSSGWREQYF,TGTGCCAGCAGTTCAGGGTGGCGCGAGCAGTACTTC
NA,TRBD2,TRBV4-2,TRBJ2-7,CASSQEEREGLEQYF,TGTGCCAGCAGCCAAGAGGAGCGGGAGGGCCTCGAGCAGTACTTC
NA,NA,TRBV2,TRBJ2-1,CASHSGQSDNEQFF,TGTGCCAGCCACTCTGGACAGTCTGACAATGAGCAGTTCTTC
once,TRBD1,TRBV6-5,TRBJ1-4,CASRSQGARSEKLFF,TGTGCCAGCAGAAGCCAGGGGGCGAGGAGTGAAAAACTGTTTTTT
NA,NA,TRBV28,TRBJ1-6,CASSLAGVNSPLHF,TGTGCCAGCAGTTTAGCGGGGGTCAATTCACCCCTCCACTTT
NA,NA,TRBV18,TRBJ1-1,CASSPGEETEAFF,TGTGCCAGCTCACCCGGTGAGGAAACTGAAGCTTTCTTT
NA,TRBD1,TRBV6-5,TRBJ2-5,CASSSRTGGWETQYF,TGTGCCAGCAGTTCACGGACAGGGGGCTGGGAGACCCAGTACTTC
NA,TRBD1,TRBV27,TRBJ1-5,CASSLGTGNQPQHF,TGTGCCAGCAGTCTCGGGACAGGCAATCAGCCCCAGCATTTT
NA,NA,TRBV6-1,TRBJ2-3,CASSEAVRDTQYF,TGTGCCAGCAGTGAAGCGGTGAGGGATACGCAGTATTTT
NA,TRBD1,TRBV6-5,TRBJ2-3,CASREGQNLKDTQYF,TGTGCCAGCAGAGAGGGACAGAATCTCAAAGATACGCAGTATTTT
NA,NA,TRBV29-1,TRBJ1-2,CSVGAGADYGYTF,TGCAGCGTTGGGGCAGGGGCGGACTATGGCTACACCTTC
NA,TRBD1,TRBV5-1,TRBJ2-7,CASSESTGSYEQYF,TGCGCCAGCAGTGAGTCGACAGGGTCCTACGAGCAGTACTTC
few,NA,TRBV7-2,TRBJ1-3,CASSLPGTGNTIYF,TGTGCCAGCAGCTTACCCGGGACTGGAAACACCATATATTTT
NA,TRBD1,TRBV10-3,TRBJ1-1,CAIRKTNRGENTEAFF,TGTGCCATCAGGAAAACGAACAGGGGAGAGAACACTGAAGCTTTCTTT
NA,NA,TRBV5-4,TRBJ2-3,CASSLVMRGTDTQYF,TGTGCCAGCAGCTTAGTGATGCGGGGCACAGATACGCAGTATTTT
NA,NA,TRBV3-1/TRBV3-2,TRBJ1-1,CASSQVTGLEAFF,TGTGCCAGCAGCCAAGTGACAGGCCTCGAGGCTTTCTTT
few,NA,TRBV6-2/TRBV6-3,TRBJ2-1,CASSIPVVNEQFF,TGTGCCAGCAGTATACCGGTCGTCAATGAGCAGTTCTTC
NA,NA,TRBV18,TRBJ1-2,CASSPGTSAYGYTF,TGTGCCAGCTCACCAGGGACTTCCGCCTATGGCTACACCTTC
NA,NA,TRBV2,TRBJ1-2,CASNKDKANYGYTF,TGTGCCAGCAATAAAGACAAGGCCAACTATGGCTACACCTTC